One and the same sample provided the 31 T cell receptor beta chains below, sequenced in a study of T cell repertoires in cytomegalovirus infection. These TCRs' antigens remain unknown. TCRdb used MiXCR to reprocess the reads, holding one entry per CDR3 protein. The data show 35,000 to 55,000 distinct CDR3 sequences, around 21% seen once. The source material was CD8+ T cells from cultured PBMCs, sampled from culture after CMV antigen stimulation. The receptors stem from a human donor in good health (CMV status not recorded). Some clones in this sample may be carry-over from other donors' samples.

This clonotype was detected only a few times. V usage is TRBV4-3 and J usage is TRBJ2-1; D is uncertain. The CDR3 is 14 residues long. V lost 0 bases and J lost 4, with 7 bases in between. CDR1 is LGHNA, CDR2 YSLEER, per germline. The CDR3 DNA reads as TGCGCCAGCAGCCAAGATAGAGAGTACAATGAGCAGTTCTTC. As protein: CASSQDREYNEQFF.

Regarding this clonotype: The junction departs from the called germline gene at one end, perhaps through a read error. V is TRBV11-2 and J is TRBJ2-7; 11 bases align to TRBD1. The CDR3 length is 16 residues. Germline V CDR1 and CDR2: SGHAT, FQNNGV. CDR3 in amino acids: CASSFIGTGGTYEQYF. In DNA, the CDR3 is TGTGCCAGCAGCTTTATCGGGACAGGGGGGACCTATGAGCAGTACTTC.

This clonotype was counted a few times. V is TRBV6-5 and J is TRBJ1-2; D is perhaps TRBD1 (5 bases). V lost 5 bases and J 8 bases, leaving 12 bases between the germline ends. There are 12 residues in the CDR3. The germline V gene encodes CDR1 MNHEY and CDR2 SVGAGI. The CDR3, as DNA: TGTGCCAGCAGTCAGATCGGGGGAGGCTACACCTTC. Its translation is CASSQIGGGYTF.

The chain has TRBV28 and TRBJ2-1, with 9 nucleotides matching TRBD1. The V gene end was trimmed by 5 bases and the J gene end by 5 bases; junction bases not matched to a gene: 10. This CDR3 spans 16 amino acids. Germline V gives CDR1 MDHEN, CDR2 SYDVKM. The CDR3 loop is CASSTLDRGGDNEQFF. DNA of the CDR3: TGTGCCAGCAGTACTTTGGACAGGGGAGGGGACAATGAGCAGTTCTTC.

This clonotype was detected a few times. J is TRBJ1-1 and V is TRBV19; D gene ambiguous. V was cut by 1 base and J by 1 base, with 4 bases left in between. Germline assignment: CDR1 LNHDA and CDR2 SQIVND (reference sequence). This CDR3 spans 13 amino acids. The CDR3 loop is CASSIGGNTEAFF. Written as DNA, the CDR3 is TGTGCCAGTAGTATAGGTGGGAACACTGAAGCTTTCTTT. The full variable domain, with the rest looked up from reference TRBV19 and TRBJ1-1, is DGGITQSPKYLFRKEGQNVTLSCEQNLNHDAMYWYRQDPGQGLRLIYYSQIVNDFQKGDIAEGYSVSREKKESFPLTVTSAQKNPTAFYLCASSIGGNTEAFFGQGTRLTVV.

This clonotype turned up a few times. This rearrangement joins TRBV7-3 to TRBJ1-2, with D possibly TRBD1 on 5 matching bases. V gave up 4 bases and J gave up 3 bases, with 15 bases separating them. CDR3 length: 15 amino acids. CDR1 and CDR2 (germline): SGHTA, FQGTGA. For the CDR3, the DNA is TGTGCCAGCAGCTCGCTAATCGGGACGGACTATGGCTACACCTTC. Encoded protein: CASSSLIGTDYGYTF. Together with reference TRBV7-3 and TRBJ1-2, the CDR3 gives the full variable domain: GAGVSQTPSNKVTEKGKYVELRCDPISGHTALYWYRQSLGQGPEFLIYFQGTGAADDSGLPNDRFFAVRPEGSVSTLKIQRTERGDSAVYLCASSSLIGTDYGYTFGSGTRLTVV.

This clonotype was recorded at least ten times. V usage is TRBV20-1 and J usage is TRBJ2-7, with 10 bases that match TRBD2. The CDR3 has 15 amino acids. J was trimmed by 6 bases and V by 0 bases; bases with no gene match: 8. Per germline, CDR1 DFQATT and CDR2 SNEGSKA (reference sequence). CDR3 coding DNA: TGCAGTGCTAGAGATGCTCTAGCGGGAGTAAGCGAGCAGTACTTC. Translated: CSARDALAGVSEQYF.

This clonotype was detected many times. The V and J genes are TRBV7-2 and TRBJ1-6; D uncertain. The germline V and J ends were trimmed by 5 bases and 4 bases, with 15 bases remaining between them. The CDR3 sequence is 16 residues long. The germline CDR1 and CDR2 sequences are SGHTA and FQGNSA. CDR3 region: CASSLGDGEYNSPLHF. The CDR3 DNA reads as TGTGCCAGCAGCCTTGGCGACGGAGAGTATAATTCACCCCTCCACTTT.

There are many counts of this clonotype. This sequence joins TRBV12-3 or TRBV12-4 and TRBJ2-7; 8 bases align to TRBD2. Trimming removed 5 bases from V and 3 bases from J; junction bases left unmatched: 6. CDR3 length: 14 amino acids. The CDR3 reads CASSAGGPGYEQYF. CDR3 nucleotide sequence: TGTGCCAGCAGTGCGGGAGGACCAGGCTACGAGCAGTACTTC.

This chain uses TRBV5-6 with TRBJ1-2; possibly TRBD1 for D (5 bases). Germline CDR1 SGHDT, CDR2 YYEEEE. Between the trimmed V and J ends, which lost 1 base and 8 bases, there was a span of 15 bases. The CDR3 is 14 amino acids. Here the CDR3 DNA reads TGTGCCAGCAGCTTGAACAGGAGAATTAGCGGCTACACCTTC. Translation gives CASSLNRRISGYTF.

This clonotype was counted at least ten times. The V and J genes are TRBV11-3 and TRBJ1-4; D unclear. Trimming took 1 base from V and 0 from J, leaving 3 bases between them. Germline V gene lookup returns CDR1 SGHNT and CDR2 YENEEA. This CDR3 spans 14 amino acids. This CDR3 reads CASSLGATNEKLFF. CDR3 DNA: TGTGCCAGCAGCTTAGGGGCAACTAATGAAAAACTGTTTTTT.

This clonotype was picked up a small number of times. V and J are TRBV19 and TRBJ2-7; 7 bases match TRBD2. From germline, CDR1 is LNHDA and CDR2 SQIVND (reference sequence). This CDR3 is built from 12 residues. Losses at the gene ends were 4 bases for V and 7 bases for J; bases not matched to a gene: 4. The chain's CDR3 is CASSKGLREQYF. For the CDR3, the DNA is TGTGCCAGTAGTAAGGGACTACGAGAGCAGTACTTC. Full variable domain (rest looked up from reference TRBV19 and TRBJ2-7): DGGITQSPKYLFRKEGQNVTLSCEQNLNHDAMYWYRQDPGQGLRLIYYSQIVNDFQKGDIAEGYSVSREKKESFPLTVTSAQKNPTAFYLCASSKGLREQYFGPGTRLTVT.

Concerning this clonotype itself: A clone one base away is much larger, so this may be a read error. Because the CDR3 is missing its conserved closing phenylalanine or tryptophan, this is likely a read error. The rearrangement links TRBV30 to TRBJ2-7, with 9 positions matching TRBD1. Per germline, CDR1 GTSNPN and CDR2 SVGIG (reference sequence). CDR3 size: 16 residues. J lost 3 bases, V lost 2 bases, and 11 bases had no gene match. The CDR3 DNA sequence: TGTGCCTGGAGTCCCCCTTGGGGACAGGGCAACTACGAGCAGTACTCC. Its translation: CAWSPPWGQGNYEQYS.

The J gene is TRBJ2-5, the V gene TRBV5-4; unclear D gene. The V gene lost 4 bases and the J gene lost 2 bases, with 6 bases spanning the gap. The germline gives CDR1 SGHNT, CDR2 YYREEE (reference sequence). This CDR3 contains 12 residues. CDR3 nucleotide sequence: TGTGCCAGCAGCGCGGAACAAGAGACCCAGTACTTC. Protein: CASSAEQETQYF.

This clonotype came up many times. This chain joins TRBV19 and TRBJ1-2; weak D call: TRBD1 (5 bases). From germline, CDR1 is LNHDA and CDR2 SQIVND (reference sequence). CDR3 length: 18 residues. The V end lost 3 bases, the J end lost 1 base, and 21 bases lay between the germline ends. In nucleotides, the CDR3 is TGTGCCAGTAGTATGAAGGGACTGAGGGCCTCCCTTAACTATGGCTACACCTTC. Amino acid sequence: CASSMKGLRASLNYGYTF.

The rearrangement joins TRBV6-8 to TRBJ2-2; no reliable D call. The CDR3 totals 13 residues. CDR1 is MNHGY, CDR2 SAAAGT, per germline. Trimming stripped 3 bases from V and 7 bases from J, with 9 bases between. The CDR3 loop reads CASSYARNGELFF. For the CDR3, the DNA is TGTGCCAGCAGTTATGCGCGGAACGGGGAGCTGTTTTTT.

The chain uses TRBV25-1 and TRBJ2-1, with 10 bases that match TRBD2. The germline V gene encodes CDR1 MGHDK and CDR2 SYGVNS. The CDR3 spans 14 residues. The J segment lost 7 bases and the V segment lost 3 bases, leaving 3 bases of the junction unmatched. CDR3 loop: CASSDLAGVNEQFF. The CDR3 DNA is TGTGCCAGCAGTGATCTAGCGGGAGTTAATGAGCAGTTCTTC. Complete variable domain (other parts from reference TRBV25-1 and TRBJ2-1): EADIYQTPRYLVIGTGKKITLECSQTMGHDKMYWYQQDPGMELHLIHYSYGVNSTEKGDLSSESTVSRIRTEHFPLTLESARPSHTSQYLCASSDLAGVNEQFFGPGTRLTVL.

V and J are TRBV7-3 and TRBJ2-3; tentatively, D is TRBD2 (5 bases). This CDR3 comprises 13 residues. The germline V and J ends were trimmed by 6 bases and 4 bases, with 11 bases remaining between them. In germline, CDR1 is SGHTA, CDR2 FQGTGA. CDR3 nucleotides: TGTGCCAGCAGTGCGGGCGGCCCAGATACGCAGTATTTT. Its protein product is CASSAGGPDTQYF.

This clonotype was seen at least ten times. This chain uses TRBV6-2 or TRBV6-3 with TRBJ2-2, with unresolved D. The CDR3 has 14 residues. The germline V gene encodes CDR1 MNHEY and CDR2 SVGEGT. Trimming removed 4 bases at V and 8 bases at J, with 14 bases between. The CDR3 loop is CASSLLFSGGELFF. CDR3 nucleotide sequence: TGTGCCAGCAGTTTACTCTTCAGTGGAGGGGAGCTGTTTTTT.

The CDR3 reads CASSLTGYTEAFF. The CDR3 nucleotides read TGTGCCAGCAGCTTGACAGGGTACACTGAAGCTTTCTTT. The genes are TRBV5-6 and TRBJ1-1; D is perhaps TRBD1 (6 bases). CDR1 SGHDT and CDR2 YYEEEE come from the germline V gene. This CDR3 is built from 13 residues. Trimming stripped 1 base from V and 3 bases from J, with 7 bases between.

This clonotype was observed many times. This chain connects TRBV7-9 to TRBJ2-2; 9 bases line up with TRBD2. Per the germline V gene, CDR1 is SEHNR and CDR2 is FQNEAQ (reference sequence). The length of the CDR3 is 17 residues. Trimming removed 6 bases from V and 4 bases from J; junction bases left unmatched: 12. The CDR3 region has the DNA TGTGCCAGCAGTTCCAACCTAGCGGGGATTGGCACCGGGGAGCTGTTTTTT. Translation gives CASSSNLAGIGTGELFF.

The chain combines TRBV19 with TRBJ2-1; 10 positions match TRBD1. The trim removed 5 bases at V and 3 bases at J, leaving 4 bases unmatched. The germline gives CDR1 LNHDA, CDR2 SQIVND (reference sequence). CDR3 length: 15 residues. This CDR3 is CASSWTGGFYNEQFF. For the CDR3, the DNA is TGTGCCAGTAGTTGGACAGGGGGGTTCTACAATGAGCAGTTCTTC. Full variable domain (missing parts from reference TRBV19 and TRBJ2-1): DGGITQSPKYLFRKEGQNVTLSCEQNLNHDAMYWYRQDPGQGLRLIYYSQIVNDFQKGDIAEGYSVSREKKESFPLTVTSAQKNPTAFYLCASSWTGGFYNEQFFGPGTRLTVL.

V and J are TRBV6-5 and TRBJ2-7, with D possibly called TRBD1 or TRBD2 (5 bases each). Germline CDR1 is MNHEY and CDR2 is SVGAGI. Trimming removed 2 bases at V and 3 bases at J, with 14 bases between. The CDR3 sequence is 15 residues long. The CDR3 nucleotides read TGTGCCAGCAGTTACGGCAGGGATCGGGACTACGAGCAGTACTTC. It yields the protein CASSYGRDRDYEQYF.

This clonotype came up many times. The rearrangement joins TRBV11-2 to TRBJ2-7; 12 positions agree with TRBD1. CDR3 length: 19 residues. Germline V gene sequence: CDR1 SGHAT, CDR2 FQNNGV. Trimming at V came to 5 bases and at J to 4 bases, leaving 18 bases not matched to a gene. DNA of the CDR3: TGTGCCAGCAGCACTCGGGACAGGGGGCAAGCGGGAGCTATATACGAGCAGTACTTC. This encodes CASSTRDRGQAGAIYEQYF.

This clonotype appeared many times. The chain is built from TRBV7-8 and TRBJ2-1; a weak D match, TRBD2 (5 bases). The length of the CDR3 is 13 residues. Germline CDR1 and CDR2: SGHVS and FQNEAQ. V was cut by 6 bases and J by 9 bases, with 15 bases left in between. The CDR3 nucleotides are TGTGCCAGCAGTCTAGGGCGGGTTTTTGAGCAGTTCTTC. Protein sequence: CASSLGRVFEQFF.

Ten or more counts support this clonotype. The gene calls are TRBV12-3 or TRBV12-4 and TRBJ2-3, with D perhaps TRBD2 (5 bases). The CDR3 contains 12 residues. Trimming cost V 7 bases and J 4 bases, with 9 bases left between them. The CDR3 DNA sequence: TGTGCCAGCACTGCGGGCGCAGATACGCAGTATTTT. As protein: CASTAGADTQYF.

This clonotype was counted a few times. This rearrangement joins TRBV11-2 to TRBJ2-1, with 9 bases fitting TRBD1. V lost 1 base and J lost 6; bases outside the gene matches: 13. Germline-derived CDR1 and CDR2 are SGHAT and FQNNGV. This CDR3 comprises 18 residues. CDR3 in amino acids: CASSLVQEGTGWFNEQFF. CDR3 nucleotide sequence: TGTGCCAGCAGCTTAGTCCAAGAAGGGACAGGGTGGTTCAATGAGCAGTTCTTC.

The chain uses TRBV25-1 and TRBJ2-1; 9 bases line up with TRBD2. The germline V gene encodes CDR1 MGHDK and CDR2 SYGVNS. The CDR3 length is 16 residues. J lost 5 bases, V lost 1 base, and 6 bases had no gene match. The CDR3 DNA reads TGTGCCAGCAGTGAATGGGGGACTAGCTACCACAATGAGCAGTTCTTC. Amino acids: CASSEWGTSYHNEQFF.

This clonotype was counted between two and nine times. The V call is TRBV11-3, the J call TRBJ1-1; D unresolved. CDR1 SGHNT and CDR2 YENEEA come from the germline V gene. Trimming removed 1 base from V and 1 base from J, with 10 bases in between. The CDR3 is made up of 15 amino acids. CDR3 bases: TGTGCCAGCAGCTTAGTTCGACCCCCGAACACTGAAGCTTTCTTT. As protein: CASSLVRPPNTEAFF.

The gene calls are TRBV5-6 and TRBJ1-5, with D possibly matching TRBD1 (5 bases). There are 15 residues in the CDR3. Germline-derived CDR1 and CDR2 are SGHDT and YYEEEE. V lost 1 base to trimming and J lost 3 bases, with 11 bases between them. The CDR3 nucleotides read TGTGCCAGCAGCTTGATGGGGGAGCCCAATCAGCCCCAGCATTTT. It codes for CASSLMGEPNQPQHF.

The gene calls are TRBV14 and TRBJ2-7; possibly TRBD1 or TRBD2 for D (5 bases each). Trimming pared 4 bases from V and 3 bases from J, leaving 19 bases between. The CDR3 is 16 amino acids. CDR1 and CDR2 (germline): SGHDN, FVKESK. The CDR3 region has the DNA TGTGCCAGCAGCCTAGGATTAGGGACGGCCGACTACGAGCAGTACTTC. Translated: CASSLGLGTADYEQYF.